Each of the 22 T cell receptor beta chains below was sequenced from the same sample in a study of shared clonotypes between healthy human individuals. Using immunoSEQ multiplex PCR, the repertoire was profiled, and TCRdb retains in-frame clones only, with some absent. Of 2 million to 2.5 million clones listed, around 95% are singletons. The sample taken for sequencing was naive CD4+ T cells sorted from blood. The subset was: CD45RA+ positively selected. Every receptor here comes from a man in his late teens or twenties in good health.

The V and J genes are TRBV30 and TRBJ2-1; the match to TRBD2 covers 7 bases. Per germline, CDR1 GTSNPN and CDR2 SVGIG (reference sequence). The CDR3 extends over 15 amino acids. With V trimmed by 2 bases and J by 0 bases, 4 bases remained unmatched. DNA for the CDR3: TGTGCCTGGAGTACGACTAGCAGCTCCTACAATGAGCAGTTCTTC. Translating it yields CAWSTTSSSYNEQFF. The variable domain in full, with the rest retrieved from reference TRBV30 and TRBJ2-1, is SQTIHQWPATLVQPVGSPLSLECTVEGTSNPNLYWYRQAAGRGLQLLFYSVGIGQISSEVPQNLSASRPQDRQFILSSKKLLLSDSGFYLCAWSTTSSSYNEQFFGPGTRLTVL.

V gene TRBV10-3 combines with J gene TRBJ2-5; the D gene is possibly TRBD2 (5 bases). Between the trimmed V and J ends, which lost 10 bases and 5 bases, there was a span of 14 bases. The germline CDR1 and CDR2 sequences are ENHRY and SYGVKD. The CDR3 covers 12 residues. DNA for the CDR3: TGTGCCACCACCGGGATTGGCGAGACCCAGTACTTC. Translation gives CATTGIGETQYF.

This clone was counted a single time. The chain employs TRBV5-6 and TRBJ2-1; 7 nucleotides align to TRBD2. V shed 0 bases and J 8 bases; nucleotides not matched to a gene: 5. This CDR3 has 14 residues. Germline values: CDR1 SGHDT, CDR2 YYEEEE. The CDR3 here is CASSLVGGSYEQFF. The DNA for the CDR3 is TGTGCCAGCAGCTTGGTTGGCGGGAGTTATGAGCAGTTCTTC.

The chain uses TRBV2 and TRBJ1-4; D is unclear. Germline CDR1 and CDR2: SNHLY and FYNNEI. CDR3 length: 13 residues. Trimming cost V 4 bases and J 4 bases, with 7 bases left between them. The CDR3 DNA reads as TGTGCCAGCAGTGTCACCAATAATGAAAAACTGTTTTTT. This encodes CASSVTNNEKLFF.

The chain joins TRBV10-3 to TRBJ2-2; a weak D match, TRBD2 (5 bases). The V end lost 10 bases, the J end lost 3 bases, and 9 bases lay between the germline ends. CDR1 and CDR2 (germline): ENHRY, SYGVKD. The CDR3 consists of 12 residues. The DNA for the CDR3 is TGTGCCAGCGGGCCGCACACCGGGGAGCTGTTTTTT. Its protein product is CASGPHTGELFF.

The chain combines TRBV19 with TRBJ1-3, with TRBD1 matching 8 bases. The CDR3 sequence is 15 residues long. V trimming: 1 base; J trimming: 4 bases; junction bases outside the gene matches: 3. Germline V lookup: CDR1 LNHDA, CDR2 SQIVND (reference sequence). As DNA, the CDR3 is TGTGCCAGTAGTATAGGACAGGGGATCGGAAACACCATATATTTT. It translates to CASSIGQGIGNTIYF.

V gene TRBV19 combines with J gene TRBJ1-2; no firm D call. The CDR3 covers 15 residues. V gave up 1 base and J gave up 0 bases, with 9 bases separating them. Germline V gene lookup returns CDR1 LNHDA and CDR2 SQIVND (reference sequence). CDR3 bases: TGTGCCAGTAGTATAGGCAGTTCAGCTAACTATGGCTACACCTTC. As protein: CASSIGSSANYGYTF.

V gene TRBV6-1 combines with J gene TRBJ2-7; maybe TRBD2 (5 bases). The CDR3 contains 13 residues. Germline loops: CDR1 MNHNS, CDR2 SASEGT. V lost 2 bases to trimming and J lost 11 bases, with 16 bases between them. CDR3 nucleotides: TGTGCCAGCAGTGAAAGAGGGATCGGGAATGAGTACTTC. Encoded protein: CASSERGIGNEYF.

This clone was observed a single time. V is TRBV30 and J is TRBJ2-1; a possible D gene is TRBD2 (6 bases). With 2 bases removed from V and 9 bases from J, the gap between germline ends came to 17 bases. Germline V CDR1 and CDR2: GTSNPN, SVGIG (reference sequence). The CDR3 sequence is 14 residues long. The CDR3: CAWSQGEALGEQFF. The CDR3 bases are TGTGCCTGGAGTCAAGGGGAGGCTTTGGGTGAGCAGTTCTTC.

The chain is built from TRBV19 and TRBJ1-1; D unclear. Germline values: CDR1 LNHDA, CDR2 SQIVND (reference sequence). V lost 4 bases and J 1 base, leaving 10 bases between the germline ends. CDR3 size: 14 residues. The CDR3 nucleotides are TGTGCCAGTAGTAGGAAGGTGGGGAACACTGAAGCTTTCTTT. Translation gives CASSRKVGNTEAFF.

This sequence joins TRBV7-2 and TRBJ1-2; D gene uncertain. Germline V lookup: CDR1 SGHTA, CDR2 FQGNSA. V gave up 5 bases and J gave up 1 base, with 11 bases separating them. The CDR3 has 14 residues. The CDR3 bases are TGTGCCAGCAGCCGGACGGTCAGTAACTATGGCTACACCTTC. Translated: CASSRTVSNYGYTF.

On this clone: Other DNA sequences of this sample code for an identical CDR3. V is TRBV18 and J is TRBJ1-1; D not resolved. Germline V gene data show CDR1 as KGHSH and CDR2 as LQKENI. The CDR3 sequence is 13 residues long. Trimming took off 3 bases at V and 3 bases at J, with 8 bases between the two ends. CDR3 DNA sequence: TGTGCCAGCTCACCCTCCCTGGACACTGAAGCTTTCTTT. It translates to CASSPSLDTEAFF.

This chain joins TRBV5-4 and TRBJ2-3, with 12 bases aligning to TRBD2. The germline CDR1 and CDR2 sequences are SGHNT and YYREEE (reference sequence). V was clipped by 1 base and J by 4 bases; unmatched bases: 4. The CDR3 runs to 16 residues. CDR3: CASSLSASGGADTQYF. CDR3 nucleotides: TGTGCCAGCAGCTTGTCGGCTAGCGGGGGGGCAGATACGCAGTATTTT.

This chain links TRBV27 with TRBJ1-3, with unresolved D. Germline V gene data show CDR1 as MNHEY and CDR2 as SMNVEV (reference sequence). The ends were cut back, 4 bases at V and 2 bases at J, with 12 bases in the middle. The CDR3 is made up of 15 amino acids. The CDR3 DNA follows: TGTGCCAGCAGTTCGGCGGGCGAAGCTGGAAACACCATATATTTT. Translating it yields CASSSAGEAGNTIYF.

The chain joins TRBV11-2 to TRBJ2-7; the D gene could be TRBD1 or TRBD2 (6 bases each). Germline V lookup: CDR1 SGHAT, CDR2 FQNNGV. Trimming removed 5 bases at V and 0 bases at J, with 17 bases between. CDR3 length: 16 amino acids. CDR3 residues: CASSQGRYSSSYEQYF. CDR3 nucleotide sequence: TGTGCCAGCAGCCAGGGGAGGTATTCTAGCTCCTACGAGCAGTACTTC.

This chain joins TRBV11-2 and TRBJ1-6, with D perhaps matching TRBD1 (5 bases). V was clipped by 1 base and J by 12 bases, with 13 bases between them. This CDR3 spans 14 amino acids. Germline CDR1 and CDR2: SGHAT and FQNNGV. The CDR3 loop reads CASSLGGHREPLHF. Here the CDR3 DNA reads TGTGCCAGCAGCTTAGGAGGACATCGGGAACCCCTCCACTTT.

The chain uses TRBV7-9 and TRBJ2-6; the D gene is possibly TRBD1 (6 bases). CDR3 length equals 18 residues. The V gene's germline CDR1 is SEHNR and CDR2 FQNEAQ (reference sequence). The germline V and J ends were trimmed by 7 bases and 0 bases, with 19 bases remaining between them. The CDR3 region is CASTGLAGANSGANVLTF. In DNA form, the CDR3 reads TGTGCCAGCACCGGCTTGGCAGGGGCCAACTCTGGGGCCAACGTCCTGACTTTC.

The rearrangement uses TRBV7-2 and TRBJ1-2; 7 bases line up with TRBD1. Germline values: CDR1 SGHTA, CDR2 FQGNSA. The junction had 20 bases not matched to a gene; V was cut back by 1 base and J by 12 bases. The CDR3 runs to 17 residues. CDR3 nucleotides: TGTGCCAGCAGCTTAGACGGAGGGGGCGCCGGAAGTCGGAGCCACACCTTC. Amino acid sequence: CASSLDGGGAGSRSHTF. The variable domain in full, completed from reference TRBV7-2 and TRBJ1-2, reads GAGVSQSPSNKVTEKGKDVELRCDPISGHTALYWYRQSLGQGLEFLIYFQGNSAPDKSGLPSDRFSAERTGGSVSTLTIQRTQQEDSAVYLCASSLDGGGAGSRSHTFGSGTRLTVV.

The V and J genes are TRBV10-3 and TRBJ1-5; 7 positions agree with TRBD1. This CDR3 is 15 amino acids long. Trimming took 4 bases from V and 6 from J; bases not matched to a gene: 9. Germline V lookup: CDR1 ENHRY, CDR2 SYGVKD. CDR3 in amino acids: CAISGTGLAGQPQHF. Here the CDR3 DNA reads TGTGCCATCAGTGGGACAGGCCTTGCGGGTCAGCCCCAGCATTTT.

The chain recombines TRBV10-3 with TRBJ1-5; TRBD1 matches 9 bases. The germline gives CDR1 ENHRY, CDR2 SYGVKD. This CDR3 spans 15 amino acids. Trimming took 6 bases from V and 3 from J; bases not matched to a gene: 6. The CDR3: CAISFGTGSNQPQHF. Written as DNA, the CDR3 is TGTGCCATCAGCTTCGGGACAGGGTCCAATCAGCCCCAGCATTTT.

This clone was detected only once. The chain employs TRBV7-2 and TRBJ2-7; 11 bases align to TRBD2. The CDR3 contains 15 residues. From germline, CDR1 is SGHTA and CDR2 FQGNSA. The J segment lost 3 bases and the V segment lost 4 bases, leaving 5 bases of the junction unmatched. This CDR3 is CASSSGTSGFYEQYF. CDR3 nucleotides: TGTGCCAGCAGCTCAGGGACTAGCGGCTTCTACGAGCAGTACTTC.

The chain employs TRBV7-9 and TRBJ2-1, with 11 bases matching TRBD2. CDR3 length: 16 amino acids. V lost 1 base, J lost 6 bases, and 5 bases stayed unmatched. CDR1 SEHNR and CDR2 FQNEAQ come from the germline V gene (reference sequence). The CDR3 reads CASSLVAGGPFNEQFF. CDR3 nucleotides: TGTGCCAGCAGCTTAGTAGCGGGAGGGCCATTCAATGAGCAGTTCTTC.